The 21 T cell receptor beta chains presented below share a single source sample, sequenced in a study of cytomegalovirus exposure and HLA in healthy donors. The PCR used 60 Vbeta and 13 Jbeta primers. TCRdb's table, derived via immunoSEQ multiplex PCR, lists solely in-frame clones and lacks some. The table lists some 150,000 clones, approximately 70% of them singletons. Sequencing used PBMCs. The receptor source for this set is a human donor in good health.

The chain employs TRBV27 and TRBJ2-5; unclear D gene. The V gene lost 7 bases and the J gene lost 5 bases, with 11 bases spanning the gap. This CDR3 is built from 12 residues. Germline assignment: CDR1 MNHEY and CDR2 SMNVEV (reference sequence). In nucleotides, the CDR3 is TGTGCCAGCACCGATGTCGGTGAGACCCAGTACTTC. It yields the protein CASTDVGETQYF.

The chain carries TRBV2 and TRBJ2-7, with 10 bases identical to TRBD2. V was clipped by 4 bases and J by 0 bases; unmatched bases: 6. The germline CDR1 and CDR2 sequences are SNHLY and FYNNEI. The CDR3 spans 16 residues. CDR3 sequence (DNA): TGTGCCAGCAGTGTAGGGACTAGCGCAAGCTCCTACGAGCAGTACTTC. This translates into CASSVGTSASSYEQYF.

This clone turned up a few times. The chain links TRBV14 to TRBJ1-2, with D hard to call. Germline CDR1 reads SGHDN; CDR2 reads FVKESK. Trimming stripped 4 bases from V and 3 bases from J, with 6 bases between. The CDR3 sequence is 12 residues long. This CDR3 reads CASSLIDYGYTF. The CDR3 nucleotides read TGTGCCAGCAGCCTAATCGACTATGGCTACACCTTC.

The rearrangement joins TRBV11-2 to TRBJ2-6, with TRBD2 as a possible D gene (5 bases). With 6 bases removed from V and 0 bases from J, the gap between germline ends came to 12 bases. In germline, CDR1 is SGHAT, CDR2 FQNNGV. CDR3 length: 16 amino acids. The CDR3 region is CASRPVGVSGANVLTF. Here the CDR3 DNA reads TGTGCCAGCAGACCTGTCGGGGTCTCTGGGGCCAACGTCCTGACTTTC. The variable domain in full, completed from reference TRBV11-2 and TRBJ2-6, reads EAGVAQSPRYKIIEKRQSVAFWCNPISGHATLYWYQQILGQGPKLLIQFQNNGVVDDSQLPKDRFSAERLKGVDSTLKIQPAKLEDSAVYLCASRPVGVSGANVLTFGAGSRLTVL.

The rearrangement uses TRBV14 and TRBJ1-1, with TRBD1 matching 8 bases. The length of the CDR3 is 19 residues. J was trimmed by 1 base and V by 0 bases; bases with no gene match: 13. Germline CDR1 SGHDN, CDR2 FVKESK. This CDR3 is CASSQDLFRRQGPNTEAFF. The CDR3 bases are TGTGCCAGCAGCCAAGATTTGTTCAGGCGACAGGGGCCGAACACTGAAGCTTTCTTT.

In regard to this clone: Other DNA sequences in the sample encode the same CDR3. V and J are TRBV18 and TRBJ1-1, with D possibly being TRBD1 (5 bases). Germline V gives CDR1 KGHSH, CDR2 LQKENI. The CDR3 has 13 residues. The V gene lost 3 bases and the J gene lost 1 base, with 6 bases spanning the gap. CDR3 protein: CASSPGQNTEAFF. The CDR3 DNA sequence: TGTGCCAGCTCACCCGGACAGAACACTGAAGCTTTCTTT.

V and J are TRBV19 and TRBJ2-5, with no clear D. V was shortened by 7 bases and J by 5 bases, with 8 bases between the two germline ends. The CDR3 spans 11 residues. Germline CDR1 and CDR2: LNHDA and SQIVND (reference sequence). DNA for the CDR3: TGTGCCAGTACCGATCGGGAGACCCAGTACTTC. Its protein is CASTDRETQYF.

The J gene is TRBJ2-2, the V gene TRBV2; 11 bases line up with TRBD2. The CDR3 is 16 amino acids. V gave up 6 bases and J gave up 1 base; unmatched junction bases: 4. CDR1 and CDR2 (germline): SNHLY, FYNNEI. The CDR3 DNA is TGTGCCAGCAGGGATCTAGCGGGAGGGAACACCGGGGAGCTGTTTTTT. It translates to CASRDLAGGNTGELFF.

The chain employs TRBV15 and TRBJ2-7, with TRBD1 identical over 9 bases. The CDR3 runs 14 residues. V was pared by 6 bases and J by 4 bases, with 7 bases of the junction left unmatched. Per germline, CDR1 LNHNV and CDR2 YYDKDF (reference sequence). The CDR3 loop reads CATRERTGAYEQYF. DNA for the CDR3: TGTGCCACCAGGGAACGGACAGGGGCTTACGAGCAGTACTTC. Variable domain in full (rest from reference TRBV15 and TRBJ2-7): DAMVIQNPRYQVTQFGKPVTLSCSQTLNHNVMYWYQQKSSQAPKLLFHYYDKDFNNEADTPDNFQSRRPNTSFCFLDIRSPGLGDTAMYLCATRERTGAYEQYFGPGTRLTVT.

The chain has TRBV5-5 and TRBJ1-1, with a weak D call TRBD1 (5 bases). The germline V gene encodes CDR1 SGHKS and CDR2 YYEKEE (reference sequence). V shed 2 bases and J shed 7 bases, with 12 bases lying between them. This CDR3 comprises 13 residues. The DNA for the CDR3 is TGTGCCAGCAGCTTTTCCCAGGGCGGTGAAGCTTTCTTT. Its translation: CASSFSQGGEAFF.

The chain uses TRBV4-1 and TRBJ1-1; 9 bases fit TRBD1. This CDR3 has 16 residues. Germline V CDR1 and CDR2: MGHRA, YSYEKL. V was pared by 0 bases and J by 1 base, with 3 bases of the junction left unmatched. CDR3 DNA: TGCGCCAGCAGCCAAGATCCGGACAGGGGGAACACTGAAGCTTTCTTT. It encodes CASSQDPDRGNTEAFF.

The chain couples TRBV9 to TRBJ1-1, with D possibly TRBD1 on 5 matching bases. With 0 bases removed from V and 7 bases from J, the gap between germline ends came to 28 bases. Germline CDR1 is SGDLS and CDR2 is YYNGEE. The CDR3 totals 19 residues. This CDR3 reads CASSVGWGARTLRKGEAFF. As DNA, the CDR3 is TGTGCCAGCAGCGTAGGCTGGGGCGCGCGTACCCTGAGGAAGGGTGAAGCTTTCTTT.

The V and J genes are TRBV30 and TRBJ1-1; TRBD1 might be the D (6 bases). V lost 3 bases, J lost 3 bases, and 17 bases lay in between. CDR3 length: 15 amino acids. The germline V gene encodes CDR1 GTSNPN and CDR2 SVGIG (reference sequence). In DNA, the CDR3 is TGTGCCTGGAGGCCTCCCAGGGGATTTGACACTGAAGCTTTCTTT. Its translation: CAWRPPRGFDTEAFF.

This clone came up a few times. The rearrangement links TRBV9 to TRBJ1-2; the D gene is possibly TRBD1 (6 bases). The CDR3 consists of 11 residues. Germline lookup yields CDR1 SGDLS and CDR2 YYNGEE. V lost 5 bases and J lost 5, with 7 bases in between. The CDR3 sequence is CASRRGYGYTF. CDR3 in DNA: TGTGCCAGCAGGAGGGGGTATGGCTACACCTTC.

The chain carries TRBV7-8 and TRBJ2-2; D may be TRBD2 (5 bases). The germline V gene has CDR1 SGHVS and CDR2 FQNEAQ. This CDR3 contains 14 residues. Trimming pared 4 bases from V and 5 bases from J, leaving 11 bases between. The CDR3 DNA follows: TGTGCCAGCAGCTGGGCCAGCGGTACCGGGGAGCTGTTTTTT. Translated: CASSWASGTGELFF.

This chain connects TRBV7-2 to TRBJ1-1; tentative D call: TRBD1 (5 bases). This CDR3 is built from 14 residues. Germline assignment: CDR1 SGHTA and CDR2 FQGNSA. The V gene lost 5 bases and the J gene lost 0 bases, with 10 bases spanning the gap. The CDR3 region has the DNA TGTGCCAGCAGCCCCTGGGGGGTGAACACTGAAGCTTTCTTT. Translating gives CASSPWGVNTEAFF.

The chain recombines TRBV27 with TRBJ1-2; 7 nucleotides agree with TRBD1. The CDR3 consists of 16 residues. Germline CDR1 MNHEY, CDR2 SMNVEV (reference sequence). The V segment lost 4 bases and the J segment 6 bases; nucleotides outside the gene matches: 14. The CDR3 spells CASSYMGIGDSDGYTF. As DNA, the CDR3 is TGTGCCAGCAGTTATATGGGAATCGGGGACAGTGATGGCTACACCTTC.

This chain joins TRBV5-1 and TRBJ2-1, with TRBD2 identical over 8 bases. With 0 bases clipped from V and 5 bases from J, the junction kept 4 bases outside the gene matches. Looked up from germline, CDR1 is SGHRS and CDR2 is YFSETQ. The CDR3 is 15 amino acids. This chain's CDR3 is CASSLGSGEDNEQFF. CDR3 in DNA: TGCGCCAGCAGCTTGGGTAGCGGGGAAGACAATGAGCAGTTCTTC.

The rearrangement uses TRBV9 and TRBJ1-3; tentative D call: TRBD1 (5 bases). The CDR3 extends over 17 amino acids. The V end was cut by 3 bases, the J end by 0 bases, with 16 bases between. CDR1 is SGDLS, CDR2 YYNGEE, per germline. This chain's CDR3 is CASSAVDSSFSGNTIYF. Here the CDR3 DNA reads TGTGCCAGCAGCGCCGTAGACAGTTCCTTCTCTGGAAACACCATATATTTT.

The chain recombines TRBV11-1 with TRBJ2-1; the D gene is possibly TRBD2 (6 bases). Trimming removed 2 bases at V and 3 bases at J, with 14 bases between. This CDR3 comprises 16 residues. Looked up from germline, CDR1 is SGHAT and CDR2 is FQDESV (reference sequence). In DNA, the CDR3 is TGTGCCAGCAGCTTACGGGGGAGGTTCGGCTACAATGAGCAGTTCTTC. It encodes CASSLRGRFGYNEQFF.

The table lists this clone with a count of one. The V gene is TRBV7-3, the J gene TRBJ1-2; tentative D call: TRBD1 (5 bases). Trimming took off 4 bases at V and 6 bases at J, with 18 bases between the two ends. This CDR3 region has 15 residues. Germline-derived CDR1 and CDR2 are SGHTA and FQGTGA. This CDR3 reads CASSYADGAGHGYTF. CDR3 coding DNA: TGTGCCAGCAGCTACGCGGACGGCGCGGGGCATGGCTACACCTTC.